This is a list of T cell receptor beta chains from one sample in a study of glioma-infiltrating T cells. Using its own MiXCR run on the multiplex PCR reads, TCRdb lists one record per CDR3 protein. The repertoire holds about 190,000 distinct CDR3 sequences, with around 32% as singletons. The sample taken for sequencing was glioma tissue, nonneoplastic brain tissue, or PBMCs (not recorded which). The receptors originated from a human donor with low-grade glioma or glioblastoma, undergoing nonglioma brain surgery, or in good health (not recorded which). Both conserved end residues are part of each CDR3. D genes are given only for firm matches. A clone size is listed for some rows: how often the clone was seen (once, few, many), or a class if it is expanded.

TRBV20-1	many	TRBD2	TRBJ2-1	CSARTGLAGFISYNEQFF	TGCAGTGCTAGAACGGGACTAGCGGGATTTATCTCCTACAATGAGCAGTTCTTC
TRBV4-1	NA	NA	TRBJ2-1	CASSQDLGNGNEQFF	TGCGCCAGCAGCCAAGATCTCGGGAATGGCAATGAGCAGTTCTTC
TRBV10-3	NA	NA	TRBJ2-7	CAISGPTGGQQYF	TGTGCCATCAGCGGTCCTACCGGGGGACAGCAGTACTTC
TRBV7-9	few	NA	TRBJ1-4	CASSSDISRNNEKLFF	TGTGCCAGCAGCTCAGACATTTCGAGGAATAATGAAAAACTGTTTTTT
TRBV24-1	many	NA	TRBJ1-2	CATSDRLAPYGYTF	TGTGCCACCAGTGACAGACTTGCCCCTTATGGCTACACCTTC
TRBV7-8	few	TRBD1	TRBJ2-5	CASRPRTGVPETQYF	TGTGCCAGCAGGCCTCGGACAGGGGTCCCAGAGACCCAGTACTTC
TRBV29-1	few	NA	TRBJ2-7	CSVEEQNYEQYF	TGCAGCGTTGAAGAACAGAATTACGAGCAGTACTTC
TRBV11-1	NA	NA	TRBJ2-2	CASSPSSRGWGGELFF	TGTGCCAGCAGCCCCTCTTCCAGGGGTTGGGGCGGGGAGCTGTTTTTT
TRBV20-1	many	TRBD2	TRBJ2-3	CSAPPLAGATDTQYF	TGCAGTGCTCCCCCCCTAGCGGGAGCAACAGATACGCAGTATTTT
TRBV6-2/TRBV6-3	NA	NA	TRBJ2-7	CSSSHRGRQYF	TGTTCCAGCAGTCACCGAGGCAGGCAGTACTTC